This T cell receptor beta chain emerged from a study of blood T cell repertoires in COVID-19. Across the study: Whether acute or convalescent, the COVID-19 samples came from the United States, Italy and Spain. Sources were T cells, B-cell-depleted T cells, or PBMCs; the material itself was cDNA or gDNA.

Under the authors' procedure: From reference gene primer amplification, estimates of nucleated cell counts were derived. Some clones are missing from TCRdb's copy, which holds only in-frame ones; the method was immunoSEQ multiplex PCR. D and trimming were read from the DNA, whereas the V and J calls and clone size are those reported in that table. The data contain some 150,000 clones, about 90% of them singletons. Between the trimmed V and J ends, which lost 5 bases and 2 bases, there was a span of 13 bases. Germline-derived CDR1 and CDR2 are SEHNR and FQNEAQ (reference sequence). The CDR3 has 15 residues.

This chain connects TRBV7-9 to TRBJ2-1; D is unresolved. Specimen: peripheral blood. The clonotype originates from a man aged 50-59 years with active or convalescent COVID-19. In nucleotides, the CDR3 is TGTGCCAGCAGCCCAAGCGTGTCCCCCTACAATGAGCAGTTCTTC. Protein product: CASSPSVSPYNEQFF.